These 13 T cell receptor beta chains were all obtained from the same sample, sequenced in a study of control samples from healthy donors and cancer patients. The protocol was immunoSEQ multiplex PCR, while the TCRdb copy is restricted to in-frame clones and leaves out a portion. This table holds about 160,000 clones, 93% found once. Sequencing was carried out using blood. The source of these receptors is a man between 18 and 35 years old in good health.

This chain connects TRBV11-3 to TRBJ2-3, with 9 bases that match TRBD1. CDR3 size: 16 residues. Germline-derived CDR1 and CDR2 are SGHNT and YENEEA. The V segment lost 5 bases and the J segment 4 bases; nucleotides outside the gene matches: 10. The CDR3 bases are TGTGCCAGCAGCCCGGCCGGGACAGGGATCGCAGATACGCAGTATTTT. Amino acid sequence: CASSPAGTGIADTQYF.

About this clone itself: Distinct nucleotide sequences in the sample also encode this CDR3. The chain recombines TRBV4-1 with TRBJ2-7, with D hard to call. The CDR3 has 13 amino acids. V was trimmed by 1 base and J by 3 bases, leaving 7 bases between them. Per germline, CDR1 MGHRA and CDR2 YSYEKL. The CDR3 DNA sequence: TGCGCCAGCAGCCAAGTAGGGAACTACGAGCAGTACTTC. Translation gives CASSQVGNYEQYF.

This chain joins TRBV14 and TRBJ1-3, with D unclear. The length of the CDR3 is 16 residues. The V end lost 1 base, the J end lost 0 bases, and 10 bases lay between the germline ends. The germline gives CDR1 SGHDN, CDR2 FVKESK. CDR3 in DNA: TGTGCCAGCAGCCAAGTACAGACTTACTCTGGAAACACCATATATTTT. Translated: CASSQVQTYSGNTIYF.

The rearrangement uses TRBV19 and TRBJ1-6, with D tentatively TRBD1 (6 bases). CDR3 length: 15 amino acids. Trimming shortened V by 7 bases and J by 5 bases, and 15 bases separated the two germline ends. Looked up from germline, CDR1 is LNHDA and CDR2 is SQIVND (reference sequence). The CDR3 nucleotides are TGTGCCAGTACCAGGTCGGGACACAATAATTCACCCCTCCACTTT. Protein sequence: CASTRSGHNNSPLHF.

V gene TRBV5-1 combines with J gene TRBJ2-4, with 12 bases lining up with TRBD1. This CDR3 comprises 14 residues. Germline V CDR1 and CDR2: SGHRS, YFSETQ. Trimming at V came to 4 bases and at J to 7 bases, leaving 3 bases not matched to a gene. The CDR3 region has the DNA TGCGCCAGCAGCCCCGGGACAGGGGGCAACATTCAGTACTTC. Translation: CASSPGTGGNIQYF.

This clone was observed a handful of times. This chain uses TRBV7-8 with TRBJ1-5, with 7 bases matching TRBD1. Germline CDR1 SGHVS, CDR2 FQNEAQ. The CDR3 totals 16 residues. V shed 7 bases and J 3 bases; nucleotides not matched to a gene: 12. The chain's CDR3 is CASTAVGTDFNQPQHF. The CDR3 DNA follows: TGTGCCAGCACAGCCGTCGGGACAGATTTCAATCAGCCCCAGCATTTT.

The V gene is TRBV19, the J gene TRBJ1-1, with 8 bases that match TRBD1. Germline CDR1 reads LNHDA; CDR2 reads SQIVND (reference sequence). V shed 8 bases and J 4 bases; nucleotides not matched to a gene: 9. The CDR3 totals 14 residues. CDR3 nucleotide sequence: TGTGCCAGTGGACAGGGTACCCCCCGCACTGAAGCTTTCTTT. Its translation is CASGQGTPRTEAFF.

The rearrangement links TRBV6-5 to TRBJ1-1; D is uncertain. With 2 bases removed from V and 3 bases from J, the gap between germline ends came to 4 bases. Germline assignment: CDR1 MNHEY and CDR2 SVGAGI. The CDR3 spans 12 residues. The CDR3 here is CASSYGYTEAFF. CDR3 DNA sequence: TGTGCCAGCAGTTACGGGTACACTGAAGCTTTCTTT.

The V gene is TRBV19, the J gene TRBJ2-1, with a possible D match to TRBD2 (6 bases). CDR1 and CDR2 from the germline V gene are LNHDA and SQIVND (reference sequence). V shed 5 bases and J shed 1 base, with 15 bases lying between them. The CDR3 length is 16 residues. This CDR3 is CASSVLASISYNEQFF. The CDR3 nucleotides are TGTGCCAGTAGTGTCCTAGCGAGTATTTCCTACAATGAGCAGTTCTTC.

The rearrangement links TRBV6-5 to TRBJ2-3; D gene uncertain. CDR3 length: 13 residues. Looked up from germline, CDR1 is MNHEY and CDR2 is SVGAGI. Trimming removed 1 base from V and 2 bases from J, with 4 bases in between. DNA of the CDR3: TGTGCCAGCAGTTACTACACCACAGATACGCAGTATTTT. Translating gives CASSYYTTDTQYF.

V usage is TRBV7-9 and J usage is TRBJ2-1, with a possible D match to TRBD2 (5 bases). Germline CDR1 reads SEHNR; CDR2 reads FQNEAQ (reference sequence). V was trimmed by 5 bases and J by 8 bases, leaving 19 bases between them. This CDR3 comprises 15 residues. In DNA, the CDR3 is TGTGCCAGCAGCAAAGGCAATTCGGGGTCGTATGAGCAGTTCTTC. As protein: CASSKGNSGSYEQFF.

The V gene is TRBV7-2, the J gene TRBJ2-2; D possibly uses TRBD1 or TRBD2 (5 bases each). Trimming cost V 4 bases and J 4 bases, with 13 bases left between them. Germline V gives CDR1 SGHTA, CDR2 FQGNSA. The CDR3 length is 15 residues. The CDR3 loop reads CASSWGWGSTGELFF. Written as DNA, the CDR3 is TGTGCCAGCAGCTGGGGCTGGGGGAGCACCGGGGAGCTGTTTTTT.

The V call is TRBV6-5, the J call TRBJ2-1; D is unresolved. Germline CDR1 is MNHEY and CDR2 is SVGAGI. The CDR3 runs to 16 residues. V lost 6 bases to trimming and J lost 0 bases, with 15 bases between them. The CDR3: CASSYDVVTSYNEQFF. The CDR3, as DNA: TGTGCCAGCAGCTACGATGTTGTTACCTCCTACAATGAGCAGTTCTTC.